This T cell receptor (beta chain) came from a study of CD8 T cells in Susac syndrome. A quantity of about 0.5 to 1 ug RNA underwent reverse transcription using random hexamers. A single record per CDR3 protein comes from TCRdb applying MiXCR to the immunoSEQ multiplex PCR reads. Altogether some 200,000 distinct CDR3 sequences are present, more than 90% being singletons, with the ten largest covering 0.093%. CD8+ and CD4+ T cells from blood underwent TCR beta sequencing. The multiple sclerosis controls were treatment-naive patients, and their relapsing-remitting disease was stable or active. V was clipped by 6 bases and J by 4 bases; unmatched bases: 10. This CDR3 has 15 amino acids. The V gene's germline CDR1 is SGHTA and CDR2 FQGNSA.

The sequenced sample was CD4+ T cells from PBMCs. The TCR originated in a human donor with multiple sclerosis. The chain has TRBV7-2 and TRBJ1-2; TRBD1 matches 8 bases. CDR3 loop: CASRGPGQAAYGYTF. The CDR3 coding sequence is TGTGCCAGCAGAGGCCCGGGACAGGCGGCCTATGGCTACACCTTC.